This T cell receptor beta chain was captured in a study of blood T cell repertoires in COVID-19. This table comes from immunoSEQ multiplex PCR, and its TCRdb copy is limited to in-frame clones, with some not included. Among fewer than 350,000 clones listed, roughly 93% were seen once. Germline CDR1 is LGHNA and CDR2 is YNFKEQ. Losses at the gene ends were 0 bases for V and 4 bases for J; bases not matched to a gene: 6. CDR3 size: 16 residues. Sequenced sample: PBMCs or T cells enriched from blood (not recorded which). The genes are TRBV4-2 and TRBJ2-1, with 7 nucleotides matching TRBD2. The TCR comes from a woman aged 35 to 49 with acute COVID-19. CDR3 amino acids: CASSQDGTNYYNEQFF. CDR3 DNA: TGTGCCAGCAGCCAAGATGGGACTAACTATTACAATGAGCAGTTCTTC.